Following are 14 T cell receptor beta chains from one sample sequenced in a study of Graves' ophthalmopathy and Graves' hyperthyroidism. CDR3 regions of TCR beta were amplified from RNA transcripts. The first round was an RT-PCR with HTBI primers, and the second round was a multiplex PCR. One entry per CDR3 protein, called by TCRdb with MiXCR from the multiplex PCR reads. The table has approximately 480,000 distinct CDR3 sequences, roughly an eighth seen once; the top ten hold roughly 9.8%. Sequencing used blood. The receptors were sampled from a woman aged 25 to 45 with Graves' ophthalmopathy.

This clonotype was counted many times. The gene calls are TRBV28 and TRBJ1-1, with D unclear. The germline CDR1 and CDR2 sequences are MDHEN and SYDVKM. Trimming pared 8 bases from V and 1 base from J, leaving 14 bases between. The CDR3 runs 14 residues. The CDR3 coding sequence is TGTGCCAGCGAGTCTCCTCCCAAGAACACTGAAGCTTTCTTT. As protein: CASESPPKNTEAFF.

This clonotype was seen repeatedly, ten times or more. V gene TRBV12-3 or TRBV12-4 combines with J gene TRBJ1-2; the D gene is possibly TRBD1 (6 bases). The CDR3 contains 14 residues. With 8 bases removed from V and 3 bases from J, the gap between germline ends came to 16 bases. CDR3 coding DNA: TGTGCCAGCCTCGGGGGCAGGGCGGACTATGGCTACACCTTC. As protein: CASLGGRADYGYTF.

This clonotype has a count of ten or more. This chain joins TRBV12-3 or TRBV12-4 and TRBJ1-2; 9 bases fit TRBD1. The CDR3 is made up of 15 amino acids. With 6 bases clipped from V and 4 bases from J, the junction kept 9 bases outside the gene matches. The CDR3 DNA reads as TGTGCCAGCAGGAAACAGGGGGCTACTGGCTATGGCTACACCTTC. The encoded protein is CASRKQGATGYGYTF.

The chain uses TRBV30 and TRBJ2-2, with D possibly TRBD1 on 5 matching bases. V was pared by 1 base and J by 6 bases, with 9 bases between. The CDR3 consists of 13 residues. CDR1 and CDR2 (germline): GTSNPN, SVGIG (reference sequence). CDR3 bases: TGTGCCTGGAGTGGGGGCGCATCCGGGGAGCTGTTTTTT. This sequence encodes CAWSGGASGELFF.

This clonotype came up many times. J is TRBJ2-5 and V is TRBV4-1; D unresolved. The CDR3 consists of 16 residues. Trimming pared 3 bases from V and 2 bases from J, leaving 16 bases between. In germline, CDR1 is MGHRA, CDR2 YSYEKL. The DNA of the CDR3 is TGCGCCAGCAGCCATGCTATATACGGCGGTCAAGAGACCCAGTACTTC. Translation: CASSHAIYGGQETQYF.

This clonotype was detected many times. Germline and junction disagree at one end, which may indicate a read error. J is TRBJ2-2 and V is TRBV6-2 or TRBV6-3; possible D gene TRBD2, 6 bases. Germline loops: CDR1 MNHEY, CDR2 SVGEGT. The CDR3 has 17 residues. In DNA form, the CDR3 reads TGTGTCAGCCGGGTCGGACCGGGACTTACGAACACCGGGGAGCTGTTTTTT. Translating it yields CVSRVGPGLTNTGELFF.

This clonotype was picked up a small number of times. The rearrangement uses TRBV19 and TRBJ1-1; D is perhaps TRBD1 (5 bases). This CDR3 has 15 residues. The V gene's germline CDR1 is LNHDA and CDR2 SQIVND (reference sequence). V was shortened by 5 bases and J by 4 bases, with 17 bases between the two germline ends. CDR3 loop: CASSPTGGWATEAFF. CDR3 in DNA: TGTGCCAGTAGTCCAACGGGGGGGTGGGCCACTGAAGCTTTCTTT.

This clonotype showed up many times. The V and J genes are TRBV7-8 and TRBJ1-5; 7 bases are a match to TRBD1. Looked up from germline, CDR1 is SGHVS and CDR2 is FQNEAQ. The J segment lost 3 bases and the V segment lost 5 bases, leaving 10 bases of the junction unmatched. The CDR3 length is 16 residues. The CDR3: CASSPDRVVSNQPQHF. The CDR3 DNA follows: TGTGCCAGCAGCCCCGACAGGGTCGTATCCAATCAGCCCCAGCATTTT. The whole variable domain, remainder taken from reference TRBV7-8 and TRBJ1-5, is GAGVSQSPRYKVAKRGQDVALRCDPISGHVSLFWYQQALGQGPEFLTYFQNEAQLDKSGLPSDRFFAERPEGSVSTLKIQRTQQEDSAVYLCASSPDRVVSNQPQHFGDGTRLSIL.

This clonotype was counted at least ten times. This chain connects TRBV7-9 to TRBJ2-5, with TRBD2 as a possible D gene (5 bases). This CDR3 is built from 12 residues. The V end lost 5 bases, the J end lost 5 bases, and 9 bases lay between the germline ends. Germline CDR1 SEHNR, CDR2 FQNEAQ (reference sequence). The CDR3 region is CASSRRGETQYF. CDR3 in DNA: TGTGCCAGCAGCCGGAGAGGGGAGACCCAGTACTTC.

For this clonotype: One base away lies a much larger clone, so this may be a sequencing read error. Because the CDR3 is missing its conserved closing phenylalanine or tryptophan, this is likely a read error. The chain has TRBV12-3 or TRBV12-4 and TRBJ1-1; D is possibly TRBD1 (5 bases). The V end was cut by 2 bases, the J end by 8 bases, with 9 bases between. The CDR3 contains 12 residues. The CDR3 coding sequence is TGTGCCAGCAGTTTACTTCGACAGGAAGCTTTCCCT. This translates into CASSLLRQEAFP.

This rearrangement joins TRBV6-5 to TRBJ1-1; possibly TRBD1 for D (6 bases). V shed 6 bases and J shed 0 bases, with 20 bases lying between them. Germline V gene data show CDR1 as MNHEY and CDR2 as SVGAGI. The CDR3 covers 17 residues. In nucleotides, the CDR3 is TGTGCCAGCAGGTACGGGGGTGACAGGAGGATGAACACTGAAGCTTTCTTT. It specifies CASRYGGDRRMNTEAFF.

This clonotype was seen ten or more times. The J gene is TRBJ2-5, the V gene TRBV12-3 or TRBV12-4, with D possibly TRBD1 on 6 matching bases. This CDR3 comprises 13 residues. The V end was cut by 7 bases, the J end by 2 bases, with 11 bases between. CDR3 sequence: CASNQGSQETQYF. The DNA of the CDR3 is TGTGCCAGCAATCAGGGGAGTCAAGAGACCCAGTACTTC.

This clonotype was recorded many times. The J gene is TRBJ1-1, the V gene TRBV2; D perhaps matches TRBD1 (6 bases). Trimming took off 6 bases at V and 1 base at J, with 15 bases between the two ends. The CDR3 contains 15 residues. CDR1 and CDR2 (germline): SNHLY, FYNNEI. CDR3 residues: CASRPRQAPNTEAFF. The CDR3 bases are TGTGCCAGCAGGCCAAGACAGGCGCCGAACACTGAAGCTTTCTTT.

There are many counts of this clonotype. The chain is built from TRBV28 and TRBJ1-2; D is possibly TRBD1 (5 bases). The CDR3 sequence is 14 residues long. Germline V gene sequence: CDR1 MDHEN, CDR2 SYDVKM. V lost 3 bases, J lost 7 bases, and 15 bases lay in between. In DNA form, the CDR3 reads TGTGCCAGCAGTTTGGAGCAGGGTCTAAGTGGCTACACCTTC. Encoded protein: CASSLEQGLSGYTF.